The 23 T cell receptor beta chains below come from one sample, sequenced in a study of CD8+CD57+ T cells in acquired aplastic anemia. The TCR beta profiling, which covered VDJ combination and CDR3 sequence, was carried out using genomic DNA as the template. Each CDR3 protein is one row after TCRdb ran MiXCR on the reads. The sample includes approximately 190,000 distinct CDR3 sequences, 50% to 75% seen only once; the top ten take 40% to 55%. Input material: sorted CD4+, CD8+, or CD8+CD57+ T cells (not recorded which) from PBMCs. These receptor sequences come from a human donor with severe aplastic anemia or a healthy control (not recorded which).

This sequence joins TRBV7-8 and TRBJ2-7, with 12 bases that match TRBD2. Germline V gene sequence: CDR1 SGHVS, CDR2 FQNEAQ. CDR3 length: 15 residues. V dropped 4 bases and J dropped 6; count of bases not matched to a gene: 7. In DNA form, the CDR3 reads TGTGCCAGCAGCTCCCTGACTAGCGGGAGTCGCGAGCAGTACTTC. It specifies CASSSLTSGSREQYF.

CDR3 loop: CAWSVKGQGMEVSSPLHF. As DNA, the CDR3 is TGTGCCTGGAGTGTAAAGGGACAGGGCATGGAGGTCAGTTCACCCCTCCACTTT. The rearrangement joins TRBV30 to TRBJ1-6; TRBD1 agrees at 9 bases. CDR3 length: 18 amino acids. CDR1 and CDR2 from the germline V gene are GTSNPN and SVGIG (reference sequence). After removal of 0 bases from V and 9 bases from J, the junction contained 15 bases not matched to a gene.

The chain joins TRBV7-9 to TRBJ1-2, with D maybe TRBD1 (5 bases). The CDR3 is 15 residues long. In germline, CDR1 is SEHNR, CDR2 FQNEAQ (reference sequence). Trimming left V 0 bases short and J 8 bases short, with 16 bases between. This chain's CDR3 is CASSLAAARGSGYTF. CDR3 nucleotide sequence: TGTGCCAGCAGCTTAGCCGCGGCTAGGGGATCCGGCTACACCTTC.

This clonotype was found many times. CDR3 DNA: TGTGCCAGCAGCTTAGCCGGAGGATACTTCTCCTACGAGCAGTACTTC. Translated, it gives CASSLAGGYFSYEQYF. The V gene is TRBV7-9, the J gene TRBJ2-7; TRBD2 might be the D (5 bases). V dropped 0 bases and J dropped 0 bases, with 12 bases sitting between them. Germline CDR1 SEHNR, CDR2 FQNEAQ (reference sequence). The CDR3 extends over 16 amino acids.

The chain carries TRBV9 and TRBJ2-3; tentatively, D is TRBD2 (5 bases). The CDR3 has 14 residues. CDR1 is SGDLS and CDR2 is YYNGEE in the germline V gene. The ends were cut back, 3 bases at V and 2 bases at J, with 10 bases in the middle. The DNA of the CDR3 is TGTGCCAGCAGCGGCGGGCAGGCCACAGATACGCAGTATTTT. Translation: CASSGGQATDTQYF.

The genes are TRBV7-3 and TRBJ2-3; a weak D match, TRBD2 (5 bases). V was shortened by 2 bases and J by 2 bases, with 14 bases between the two germline ends. Germline CDR1 is SGHTA and CDR2 is FQGTGA. The CDR3 is 16 amino acids. CDR3 sequence (DNA): TGTGCCAGCAGCTTAGAGGGCGGGCGAATCACAGATACGCAGTATTTT. It specifies CASSLEGGRITDTQYF.

This clonotype came up a few times. V and J are TRBV19 and TRBJ1-1, with a weak D call TRBD1 (6 bases). V lost 5 bases, J lost 0 bases, and 10 bases lay in between. Germline V lookup: CDR1 LNHDA, CDR2 SQIVND (reference sequence). The CDR3 is made up of 14 amino acids. The CDR3, as DNA: TGTGCCAGTAGTCTCAGGGGCCTGAACACTGAAGCTTTCTTT. Amino acids: CASSLRGLNTEAFF.

This clonotype was recorded a few times. The chain has TRBV7-9 and TRBJ1-6; no definite D call. The CDR3 has 12 amino acids. The germline CDR1 and CDR2 sequences are SEHNR and FQNEAQ (reference sequence). The V end was cut by 8 bases, the J end by 8 bases, with 10 bases between. The CDR3 DNA sequence: TGTGCCAGCGAGGGTCTAGATTCACCCCTCCACTTT. This translates into CASEGLDSPLHF.

The genes are TRBV10-3 and TRBJ1-1, with 10 bases lining up with TRBD1. The CDR3 totals 15 residues. Germline V gene sequence: CDR1 ENHRY, CDR2 SYGVKD. With 4 bases clipped from V and 4 bases from J, the junction kept 6 bases outside the gene matches. This CDR3 reads CAISGGQGVSTEAFF. The CDR3 DNA sequence: TGTGCCATCAGTGGCGGACAGGGGGTGAGCACTGAAGCTTTCTTT.

The V call is TRBV20-1, the J call TRBJ2-7; possible D gene TRBD1, 5 bases. CDR1 is DFQATT and CDR2 is SNEGSKA in the germline V gene (reference sequence). V lost 3 bases to trimming and J lost 3 bases, with 9 bases between them. This CDR3 contains 12 residues. This CDR3 is CSARAGHYEQYF. The CDR3 DNA follows: TGCAGTGCTAGGGCAGGGCACTACGAGCAGTACTTC.

This clonotype was observed many times. J is TRBJ1-5 and V is TRBV6-4; possibly TRBD1 for D (5 bases). Germline V gives CDR1 MRHNA, CDR2 SNTAGT. This CDR3 contains 12 residues. V was pared by 8 bases and J by 6 bases, with 11 bases between. The CDR3 nucleotides read TGTGCCAGCCCTTGCAGGGCTCAGCCCCAGCATTTT. This translates into CASPCRAQPQHF.

The gene calls are TRBV7-2 and TRBJ1-3; no clear D gene. Trimming removed 8 bases at V and 4 bases at J, with 18 bases between. CDR1 is SGHTA and CDR2 is FQGNSA in the germline V gene. CDR3 length equals 15 residues. The CDR3 DNA reads TGTGCCAGCTCACCTCTTCCGCAACGAGGAAACACCATATATTTT. Amino acid sequence: CASSPLPQRGNTIYF. Full variable domain (rest looked up from reference TRBV7-2 and TRBJ1-3): GAGVSQSPSNKVTEKGKDVELRCDPISGHTALYWYRQSLGQGLEFLIYFQGNSAPDKSGLPSDRFSAERTGGSVSTLTIQRTQQEDSAVYLCASSPLPQRGNTIYFGEGSWLTVV.

This clonotype was seen only a few times. The chain combines TRBV19 with TRBJ2-2; tentative D call: TRBD1 (6 bases). The CDR3 has 13 residues. Germline CDR1 and CDR2: LNHDA and SQIVND (reference sequence). V was shortened by 5 bases and J by 6 bases, with 10 bases between the two germline ends. In DNA, the CDR3 is TGTGCCAGTAGTCTTAGACAGGCCGGGGAGCTGTTTTTT. This sequence encodes CASSLRQAGELFF.

This clonotype was counted a few times. V usage is TRBV5-1 and J usage is TRBJ2-7, with a possible D match to TRBD2 (5 bases). The germline V gene encodes CDR1 SGHRS and CDR2 YFSETQ. V lost 0 bases and J lost 5, with 12 bases in between. The CDR3 totals 14 residues. Here the CDR3 reads CASSLAEVGHEQYF. The DNA for the CDR3 is TGCGCCAGCAGCTTGGCGGAGGTAGGGCACGAGCAGTACTTC.

Only a few counts were recorded for this clonotype. The genes are TRBV9 and TRBJ1-4; the D gene is possibly TRBD1 (5 bases). The CDR3 is 15 residues long. The germline CDR1 and CDR2 sequences are SGDLS and YYNGEE. Deletions cut 2 bases from V and 8 bases from J, with 16 bases between. In DNA form, the CDR3 reads TGTGCCAGCAGCGTCTCCGGAACCTGGGGGGAAAAACTGTTTTTT. Encoded protein: CASSVSGTWGEKLFF. The full variable domain, with the rest looked up from reference TRBV9 and TRBJ1-4, is DSGVTQTPKHLITATGQRVTLRCSPRSGDLSVYWYQQSLDQGLQFLIQYYNGEERAKGNILERFSAQQFPDLHSELNLSSLELGDSALYFCASSVSGTWGEKLFFGSGTQLSVL.

This clonotype was picked up many times. This CDR3 reads CAISSGVGTDTQYF. The CDR3 region has the DNA TGTGCCATTAGCTCAGGGGTCGGGACAGATACGCAGTATTTT. V usage is TRBV10-3 and J usage is TRBJ2-3, with D maybe TRBD1 (6 bases). V lost 9 bases and J 3 bases, leaving 16 bases between the germline ends. The CDR3 runs 14 residues. CDR1 is ENHRY, CDR2 SYGVKD, per germline.

This rearrangement joins TRBV25-1 to TRBJ2-7; 11 bases agree with TRBD1. Trimming at V came to 3 bases and at J to 7 bases, leaving 8 bases not matched to a gene. The CDR3 is 15 residues long. The germline gives CDR1 MGHDK, CDR2 SYGVNS. CDR3 in DNA: TGTGCCAGCAGTGATCCCGGGACAGGGGGTCGGGAGCAGTACTTC. Its translation is CASSDPGTGGREQYF.

The chain employs TRBV7-8 and TRBJ1-1; no reliable D call. With 8 bases removed from V and 0 bases from J, the gap between germline ends came to 16 bases. The CDR3 contains 15 residues. In germline, CDR1 is SGHVS, CDR2 FQNEAQ. This CDR3 reads CASGLRTGLNTEAFF. The DNA for the CDR3 is TGTGCCAGCGGCCTCCGGACCGGATTGAACACTGAAGCTTTCTTT.

This clonotype appeared a few times. This chain uses TRBV2 with TRBJ2-3; D is possibly TRBD1 (6 bases). Germline-derived CDR1 and CDR2 are SNHLY and FYNNEI. The CDR3 loop spans 14 amino acids. Trimming took off 6 bases at V and 11 bases at J, with 21 bases between the two ends. The CDR3 DNA reads TGTGCCAGCAGCCCGTCGTGGGGGCACAATGAGCAGTATTTT. As protein: CASSPSWGHNEQYF.

The genes are TRBV25-1 and TRBJ2-7; weak D call: TRBD2 (6 bases). Trimming left V 5 bases short and J 4 bases short, with 18 bases between. This CDR3 is 15 amino acids long. Germline CDR1 MGHDK, CDR2 SYGVNS. This CDR3 reads CASSPQRGGLYEQYF. The CDR3 bases are TGTGCCAGCAGTCCCCAAAGGGGAGGACTGTACGAGCAGTACTTC.

The gene calls are TRBV20-1 and TRBJ1-1, with D perhaps TRBD1 (6 bases). Germline loops: CDR1 DFQATT, CDR2 SNEGSKA (reference sequence). This CDR3 has 11 amino acids. The V gene lost 5 bases and the J gene lost 9 bases, with 13 bases spanning the gap. The CDR3 DNA is TGCAGTGCTTTCCCGGGGACAAAAGCTTTCTTT. It is translated as CSAFPGTKAFF.

In this sample, this clonotype turned up once. The chain has TRBV7-9 and TRBJ2-5; 7 nucleotides agree with TRBD1. The CDR3 is 14 residues long. Losses at the gene ends were 2 bases for V and 3 bases for J; bases not matched to a gene: 3. The germline V gene encodes CDR1 SEHNR and CDR2 FQNEAQ (reference sequence). The CDR3 sequence is CASSLSGQKETQYF. The CDR3 coding sequence is TGTGCCAGCAGCTTATCGGGACAGAAAGAGACCCAGTACTTC.

This clonotype was seen a single time. The chain employs TRBV10-2 and TRBJ2-7, with D perhaps matching TRBD2 (5 bases). This CDR3 is 14 amino acids long. The V and J ends lost 6 bases and 2 bases respectively, with 14 bases between them. Germline values: CDR1 WSHSY, CDR2 SAAADI. The CDR3 here is CASSKRERPYEQYF. The CDR3 DNA is TGCGCCAGCAGCAAAAGGGAGAGACCCTACGAGCAGTACTTC.